This TCR beta chain was observed in a study of sequential checkpoint blockade in melanoma. Study context: Under 25 patients had tumor biopsies before treatment and at week 13. Broader study findings: For nivolumab-first patients, baseline tumor clonality was associated with response.

Indicated treatment: randomized to nivolumab then ipilimumab (arm A) or the reverse (arm B). The CDR3 consists of 15 residues. Germline V gives CDR1 MNHGY, CDR2 SAAAGT. V dropped 2 bases and J dropped 5; count of bases not matched to a gene: 9. Method: immunoSEQ multiplex PCR; TCRdb's copy keeps in-frame clones and lacks some. Here the sample spans 4,500 to 6,000 clones, 26% being singletons. On this clone itself: What it recognizes is unknown.

This specimen was tumor tissue (inferred from file names), taken from a patient given nivolumab and ipilimumab in sequence. The sequence was collected from a human donor with melanoma. The chain recombines TRBV6-8 with TRBJ2-7, with TRBD2 identical over 7 bases. CDR3 coding DNA: TGTGCCAGCAGTTACGGACTAGTTAAAGGCCACGAGCAGTACTTC. Protein: CASSYGLVKGHEQYF.